The next 27 T cell receptor beta chains were all read from a single sample in a study of identical twins' blood T cells. MiXCR, applied by TCRdb to the 5' RACE reads, yields one record per CDR3 protein. The sample gives a few hundred thousand distinct CDR3 sequences, under 30% of which show up once; about 6% is in the top ten. Sequencing used PBMCs. The receptor set was obtained from a woman between 18 and 50 years old in good health.

The chain is built from TRBV20-1 and TRBJ2-7; possibly TRBD1 or TRBD2 for D (5 bases each). The CDR3 consists of 13 residues. With 7 bases removed from V and 9 bases from J, the gap between germline ends came to 22 bases. Per germline, CDR1 DFQATT and CDR2 SNEGSKA (reference sequence). The CDR3 spells CSVGDVGDIVQYF. The CDR3 coding sequence is TGCAGTGTAGGGGACGTTGGTGATATTGTGCAGTACTTC.

V usage is TRBV29-1 and J usage is TRBJ1-1; D gene ambiguous. V was shortened by 6 bases and J by 3 bases, with 8 bases between the two germline ends. The CDR3 extends over 11 amino acids. CDR1 is SQVTM and CDR2 is ANQGSEA in the germline V gene. CDR3 sequence reads: CSVRAYTEAFF. The CDR3 region has the DNA TGCAGCGTGCGGGCTTACACTGAAGCTTTCTTT. The full variable domain, with the rest looked up from reference TRBV29-1 and TRBJ1-1, is SAVISQKPSRDICQRGTSLTIQCQVDSQVTMMFWYRQQPGQSLTLIATANQGSEATYESGFVIDKFPISRPNLTFSTLTVSNMSPEDSSIYLCSVRAYTEAFFGQGTRLTVV.

The chain employs TRBV20-1 and TRBJ1-3, with a weak D call TRBD1 (6 bases). This CDR3 comprises 15 residues. V lost 5 bases and J 2 bases, leaving 16 bases between the germline ends. Germline CDR1 and CDR2: DFQATT and SNEGSKA (reference sequence). DNA of the CDR3: TGCAGTGCTCCCTCCACAGGGATGGCTGGAAACACCATATATTTT. Its translation: CSAPSTGMAGNTIYF.

The table lists this clonotype with a few counts. This rearrangement joins TRBV25-1 to TRBJ1-1; D is ambiguous. V was shortened by 3 bases and J by 6 bases, with 11 bases between the two germline ends. CDR1 and CDR2 (germline): MGHDK, SYGVNS. The CDR3 is 13 residues long. The CDR3 DNA sequence: TGTGCCAGCAGTGACAGGTTTCTCGCTGAAGCTTTCTTT. Translation gives CASSDRFLAEAFF.

This clonotype has only a few counts. This sequence joins TRBV4-1 and TRBJ1-3; maybe TRBD1 (5 bases). Germline CDR1 and CDR2: MGHRA and YSYEKL. Trimming took 5 bases from V and 1 from J, leaving 12 bases between them. The length of the CDR3 is 15 residues. Written as DNA, the CDR3 is TGCGCCAGCAGCACCACAGGTCGATCTGGAAACACCATATATTTT. This translates into CASSTTGRSGNTIYF.

The CDR3 DNA follows: TGCAGCGCCAAGGGGGGGATCACTGAAGCTTTCTTT. Protein: CSAKGGITEAFF. V and J are TRBV29-1 and TRBJ1-1; tentative D call: TRBD1 (6 bases). This CDR3 contains 12 residues. V was cut by 7 bases and J by 4 bases, with 13 bases left in between. Germline CDR1 and CDR2: SQVTM and ANQGSEA.

This chain connects TRBV5-1 to TRBJ1-1, with 9 positions matching TRBD1. Germline CDR1 and CDR2: SGHRS and YFSETQ. CDR3 length equals 13 residues. Trimming removed 4 bases from V and 4 bases from J; junction bases left unmatched: 2. The CDR3 sequence is CASSQGQGTEAFF. The CDR3 coding sequence is TGCGCCAGCAGCCAGGGACAGGGCACTGAAGCTTTCTTT. The full variable domain, with the rest looked up from reference TRBV5-1 and TRBJ1-1, is KAGVTQTPRYLIKTRGQQVTLSCSPISGHRSVSWYQQTPGQGLQFLFEYFSETQRNKGNFPGRFSGRQFSNSRSEMNVSTLELGDSALYLCASSQGQGTEAFFGQGTRLTVV.

This clonotype was picked up a small number of times. The V call is TRBV6-1, the J call TRBJ1-3, with D possibly matching TRBD1 (5 bases). The CDR3 is 14 amino acids. CDR1 MNHNS and CDR2 SASEGT come from the germline V gene. The V and J ends lost 6 bases and 2 bases respectively, with 11 bases between them. The CDR3 is CASRVDRTGNTIYF. The CDR3 DNA reads TGTGCCAGCAGGGTTGACAGAACTGGAAACACCATATATTTT.

Many counts were recorded for this clonotype. This rearrangement joins TRBV11-2 to TRBJ2-2; D remains unclear. CDR1 SGHAT and CDR2 FQNNGV come from the germline V gene. V dropped 7 bases and J dropped 3 bases, with 12 bases sitting between them. CDR3 length: 14 residues. DNA for the CDR3: TGTGCCAGCACCTCGGCGTCACACACCGGGGAGCTGTTTTTT. Translation gives CASTSASHTGELFF.

At least ten counts were recorded for this clonotype. The chain has TRBV5-1 and TRBJ1-1; tentatively, D is TRBD1 (5 bases). The V gene's germline CDR1 is SGHRS and CDR2 YFSETQ. Trimming removed 2 bases at V and 1 base at J, with 9 bases between. The CDR3 sequence is 14 residues long. The CDR3, as DNA: TGCGCCAGCAGCTTAATGGGGCAGAACACTGAAGCTTTCTTT. Translating it yields CASSLMGQNTEAFF. The full variable domain, completed using reference TRBV5-1 and TRBJ1-1, is KAGVTQTPRYLIKTRGQQVTLSCSPISGHRSVSWYQQTPGQGLQFLFEYFSETQRNKGNFPGRFSGRQFSNSRSEMNVSTLELGDSALYLCASSLMGQNTEAFFGQGTRLTVV.

The genes are TRBV5-1 and TRBJ1-1; perhaps TRBD1 as D (6 bases). The CDR3 is 13 residues long. The germline V gene encodes CDR1 SGHRS and CDR2 YFSETQ. Trimming removed 4 bases from V and 6 bases from J, with 13 bases in between. The CDR3 bases are TGCGCCAGCAGCGGTAGGGGGGAGGCTGAAGCTTTCTTT. This gives the protein CASSGRGEAEAFF.

Notes on this clonotype: This clone may be a read error of a much larger clone one base away. The V gene is TRBV28, the J gene TRBJ2-7, with TRBD2 identical over 8 bases. With V trimmed by 2 bases and J by 4 bases, 7 bases remained unmatched. Germline values: CDR1 MDHEN, CDR2 SYDVKM. The CDR3 loop spans 15 amino acids. CDR3 residues: CASSLGGGRRYEQYF. In nucleotides, the CDR3 is TGTGCCAGCAGTTTAGGCGGGGGGCGGAGGTACGAGCAGTACTTC. Full variable domain (remainder filled in from reference TRBV28 and TRBJ2-7): DVKVTQSSRYLVKRTGEKVFLECVQDMDHENMFWYRQDPGLGLRLIYFSYDVKMKEKGDIPEGYSVSREKKERFSLILESASTNQTSMYLCASSLGGGRRYEQYFGPGTRLTVT.

The chain is built from TRBV29-1 and TRBJ2-5, with D unclear. V was clipped by 4 bases and J by 2 bases, with 8 bases between them. The V gene's germline CDR1 is SQVTM and CDR2 ANQGSEA. CDR3 length: 12 residues. CDR3 sequence (DNA): TGCAGCGTTGCCCACAGACAAGAGACCCAGTACTTC. This sequence encodes CSVAHRQETQYF.

The V call is TRBV15, the J call TRBJ2-2, with D hard to call. Germline CDR1 LNHNV, CDR2 YYDKDF (reference sequence). V lost 7 bases and J lost 0, with 18 bases in between. The CDR3 runs 17 residues. The CDR3 reads CATTDRPFLANTGELFF. As DNA, the CDR3 is TGTGCCACCACCGACCGACCTTTCCTCGCGAACACCGGGGAGCTGTTTTTT. Looking up the rest from reference TRBV15 and TRBJ2-2 gives the full variable domain: DAMVIQNPRYQVTQFGKPVTLSCSQTLNHNVMYWYQQKSSQAPKLLFHYYDKDFNNEADTPDNFQSRRPNTSFCFLDIRSPGLGDTAMYLCATTDRPFLANTGELFFGEGSRLTVL.

The chain joins TRBV20-1 to TRBJ2-7; D may be TRBD1 or TRBD2 (5 bases each). The ends were cut back, 5 bases at V and 6 bases at J, with 14 bases in the middle. The CDR3 loop spans 12 amino acids. Germline CDR1 reads DFQATT; CDR2 reads SNEGSKA (reference sequence). CDR3 loop: CSAQRGTPEQYF. CDR3 DNA: TGCAGTGCTCAGCGTGGGACCCCCGAGCAGTACTTC.

On this clonotype itself: Germline is not matched at one junction end, which may reflect a read error. V usage is TRBV24-1 and J usage is TRBJ2-2; the D gene is possibly TRBD2 (6 bases). The CDR3 is 14 residues long. Germline-derived CDR1 and CDR2 are KGHDR and SFDVKD. CDR3 nucleotides: TGTGCCACCAGTGATCCGGGTGAGACCGGGGGGCTGTTTTTT. Amino acid sequence: CATSDPGETGGLFF.

A note on this clonotype: The germline gene is not matched at one end of the junction; a read error may be the cause. The rearrangement joins TRBV5-1 to TRBJ1-5; TRBD1 agrees at 7 bases. The length of the CDR3 is 14 residues. CDR1 is SGHRS, CDR2 YFSETQ, per germline. The CDR3 DNA reads TGCGCCAGTAGCTTGACGACAGGGAGTCAGCCCCAGCATTTT. Amino acid sequence: CASSLTTGSQPQHF. Combining the CDR3 with reference TRBV5-1 and TRBJ1-5 gives the whole variable domain KAGVTQTPRYLIKTRGQQVTLSCSPISGHRSVSWYQQTPGQGLQFLFEYFSETQRNKGNFPGRFSGRQFSNSRSEMNVSTLELGDSALYLCASSLTTGSQPQHFGDGTRLSIL.

The V gene is TRBV20-1, the J gene TRBJ2-7; 8 nucleotides match TRBD1. This CDR3 comprises 14 residues. The J segment lost 3 bases and the V segment lost 5 bases, leaving 9 bases of the junction unmatched. From germline, CDR1 is DFQATT and CDR2 SNEGSKA (reference sequence). CDR3 in DNA: TGCAGTGCTCGCGGGACAGGCAATCACTACGAGCAGTACTTC. Translation: CSARGTGNHYEQYF.

This sequence joins TRBV11-3 and TRBJ1-1; no firm D call. The V gene lost 3 bases and the J gene lost 0 bases, with 17 bases spanning the gap. This CDR3 has 17 residues. The germline gives CDR1 SGHNT, CDR2 YENEEA. CDR3 DNA: TGTGCCAGCAGCTTTGTTCTGTGGCCGCAGCTGAACACTGAAGCTTTCTTT. Translation: CASSFVLWPQLNTEAFF.

This clonotype was counted only a few times. This chain joins TRBV14 and TRBJ1-5; no clear D gene. Germline assignment: CDR1 SGHDN and CDR2 FVKESK. The V end lost 0 bases, the J end lost 5 bases, and 5 bases lay between the germline ends. The CDR3 is 13 amino acids. CDR3 nucleotide sequence: TGTGCCAGCAGCCAAGATTTTGATCAGCCCCAGCATTTT. Amino acid sequence: CASSQDFDQPQHF.

This clonotype was counted many times. The J gene is TRBJ1-5, the V gene TRBV9; unclear D gene. Per the germline V gene, CDR1 is SGDLS and CDR2 is YYNGEE. This CDR3 spans 14 amino acids. V was cut by 3 bases and J by 3 bases, with 10 bases left in between. The CDR3 region is CASSAAHNNQPQHF. CDR3 in DNA: TGTGCCAGCAGCGCCGCTCACAACAATCAGCCCCAGCATTTT.

The chain is built from TRBV10-2 and TRBJ1-2, with D unclear. Per germline, CDR1 WSHSY and CDR2 SAAADI. This CDR3 contains 14 residues. Trimming left V 0 bases short and J 4 bases short, with 9 bases between. The CDR3 sequence: CASSESGSSYGYTF. The CDR3 DNA reads TGCGCCAGCAGTGAGTCGGGCAGTTCCTATGGCTACACCTTC.

The chain couples TRBV30 to TRBJ1-4; 7 nucleotides match TRBD1. Germline lookup yields CDR1 GTSNPN and CDR2 SVGIG (reference sequence). J gave up 8 bases and V 0 bases, and 9 bases lay outside the gene matches. The CDR3 loop spans 15 amino acids. In DNA, the CDR3 is TGTGCCTGGAGTGTGGATGACAGGGCTGGGGAAAAACTGTTTTTT. This sequence encodes CAWSVDDRAGEKLFF.

As for this clonotype: Since a much larger clone is just one base distant, this may be a read error. The chain employs TRBV29-1 and TRBJ1-1; D perhaps matches TRBD1 (6 bases). Germline V lookup: CDR1 SQVTM, CDR2 ANQGSEA. The CDR3 has 15 amino acids. V was clipped by 6 bases and J by 5 bases, with 22 bases between them. Here the CDR3 reads CSVRWGTGRGTEAFF. CDR3 in DNA: TGCAGCGTACGGTGGGGTACAGGGAGAGGGACTGAAGCTTTCTTT.

This rearrangement joins TRBV29-1 to TRBJ2-3; possible D gene TRBD2, 6 bases. This CDR3 is 15 amino acids long. Germline V lookup: CDR1 SQVTM, CDR2 ANQGSEA. The V end lost 4 bases, the J end lost 4 bases, and 18 bases lay between the germline ends. The CDR3 region is CSVGGDSMGADTQYF. CDR3 in DNA: TGCAGCGTTGGGGGGGACTCCATGGGCGCAGATACGCAGTATTTT.

The V call is TRBV20-1, the J call TRBJ1-2; D call uncertain. The CDR3 totals 13 residues. CDR1 and CDR2 from the germline V gene are DFQATT and SNEGSKA (reference sequence). With 2 bases removed from V and 2 bases from J, the gap between germline ends came to 9 bases. The CDR3 sequence is CSARMGGNYGYTF. In nucleotides, the CDR3 is TGCAGTGCTAGAATGGGCGGCAACTATGGCTACACCTTC.

This chain links TRBV7-3 with TRBJ2-7, with TRBD2 as a possible D gene (5 bases). The CDR3 has 13 amino acids. V lost 5 bases and J 3 bases, leaving 11 bases between the germline ends. Germline CDR1 SGHTA, CDR2 FQGTGA. The chain's CDR3 is CASSKDWGYEQYF. The DNA of the CDR3 is TGTGCCAGCAGCAAGGACTGGGGCTACGAGCAGTACTTC. The entire variable domain, with the rest obtained from reference TRBV7-3 and TRBJ2-7, is as follows: GAGVSQTPSNKVTEKGKYVELRCDPISGHTALYWYRQSLGQGPEFLIYFQGTGAADDSGLPNDRFFAVRPEGSVSTLKIQRTERGDSAVYLCASSKDWGYEQYFGPGTRLTVT.